The 27 T cell receptor beta chains below come from one sample, sequenced in a study of human T cells and chemical hapten exposure. MiXCR, applied by TCRdb to the RACE reads, yields one record per CDR3 protein. The sample contains a few hundred thousand distinct CDR3 sequences, around 6% of which appear only once. The sample's time point: patch test 2, 6 weeks after DPC sensitization. The treatment here: therapeutic diphenylcyclopropenone sensitization with weekly scalp DPC. This material consisted of whole blood, taken in connection with sensitization to the hapten diphenylcyclopropenone (DPC). These receptors all come from a woman under 30 with alopecia areata. Some clones in this sample may be carry-over from other donors' samples.

The chain employs TRBV19 and TRBJ2-3; 9 positions agree with TRBD1. Germline V gene sequence: CDR1 LNHDA, CDR2 SQIVND (reference sequence). The junction had 9 bases not matched to a gene; V was cut back by 10 bases and J by 4 bases. The CDR3 consists of 14 residues. The CDR3: CATQGTGIPDTQYF. The CDR3, as DNA: TGTGCCACTCAAGGGACAGGGATCCCAGATACGCAGTATTTT.

This clonotype occurred many times. This chain links TRBV20-1 with TRBJ1-6; D is ambiguous. There are 13 residues in the CDR3. Germline assignment: CDR1 DFQATT and CDR2 SNEGSKA (reference sequence). The germline V and J ends were trimmed by 5 bases and 4 bases, with 9 bases remaining between them. The CDR3 nucleotides are TGCAGTGCTGTCCGAATTTATAATTCACCCCTCCACTTT. Its protein is CSAVRIYNSPLHF.

This clonotype was recorded many times. The genes are TRBV5-6 and TRBJ1-1, with D hard to call. The V end lost 2 bases, the J end lost 3 bases, and 8 bases lay between the germline ends. There are 13 residues in the CDR3. Looked up from germline, CDR1 is SGHDT and CDR2 is YYEEEE. In nucleotides, the CDR3 is TGTGCCAGCAGCTTTATCGGGGACACTGAAGCTTTCTTT. Protein sequence: CASSFIGDTEAFF.

This clonotype has ten or more counts. This chain joins TRBV7-9 and TRBJ2-5; 7 bases are a match to TRBD1. V was pared by 5 bases and J by 4 bases, with 4 bases of the junction left unmatched. The CDR3 runs 13 residues. The germline V gene has CDR1 SEHNR and CDR2 FQNEAQ (reference sequence). The CDR3 region is CASSGDSLETQYF. The CDR3, as DNA: TGTGCCAGCAGCGGGGACAGCCTAGAGACCCAGTACTTC.

The rearrangement joins TRBV10-3 to TRBJ1-5; D ambiguous. With 10 bases removed from V and 6 bases from J, the gap between germline ends came to 22 bases. CDR1 is ENHRY and CDR2 is SYGVKD in the germline V gene. CDR3 size: 15 residues. Written as DNA, the CDR3 is TGTGCCACCGCTACTCCGGGCCCAGATAGTCAGCCCCAGCATTTT. Translation: CATATPGPDSQPQHF.

A few counts support this clonotype. The genes are TRBV7-9 and TRBJ2-7; D not resolved. Germline V gene lookup returns CDR1 SEHNR and CDR2 FQNEAQ (reference sequence). V shed 5 bases and J shed 5 bases, with 25 bases lying between them. The CDR3 extends over 17 amino acids. CDR3 loop: CASSHRRGITSNHEQYF. CDR3 nucleotides: TGTGCCAGCAGCCATCGCCGTGGGATTACTTCTAACCACGAGCAGTACTTC.

In its sample, this clonotype was seen many times. The chain carries TRBV10-3 and TRBJ1-2; 8 nucleotides match TRBD1. V lost 3 bases and J lost 8; bases outside the gene matches: 8. CDR3 length equals 14 residues. CDR1 is ENHRY and CDR2 is SYGVKD in the germline V gene. The CDR3 DNA reads as TGTGCCATCAGTGAACCTGGACAGGGTCGGGGCTACACCTTC. Translating it yields CAISEPGQGRGYTF.

Only a few counts were recorded for this clonotype. This chain links TRBV4-1 with TRBJ2-3; D call uncertain. The CDR3 has 13 amino acids. CDR1 MGHRA and CDR2 YSYEKL come from the germline V gene. The V end was cut by 0 bases, the J end by 6 bases, with 7 bases between. The CDR3 protein is CASSQDQWDTQYF. The CDR3 region has the DNA TGCGCCAGCAGCCAAGATCAGTGGGATACGCAGTATTTT.

The chain is built from TRBV3-1 and TRBJ2-7, with D possibly matching TRBD2 (5 bases). Trimming shortened V by 3 bases and J by 9 bases, and 12 bases separated the two germline ends. This CDR3 is 12 amino acids long. From germline, CDR1 is LGHDT and CDR2 YNNKEL (reference sequence). CDR3: CASSHPSEAQYF. Here the CDR3 DNA reads TGTGCCAGCAGCCACCCATCGGAGGCGCAGTACTTC.

This chain connects TRBV23-1 to TRBJ2-4; tentative D call: TRBD2 (6 bases). TRBV23-1 is an ORF, with its function uncertain. This CDR3 has 16 amino acids. V was cut by 2 bases and J by 1 base, with 12 bases left in between. CDR3 residues: CASSQGLARAKNIQYF. The CDR3 nucleotides are TGCGCCAGCAGTCAAGGGCTAGCGAGGGCCAAAAACATTCAGTACTTC.

This clonotype was detected a few times. The V gene is TRBV9, the J gene TRBJ2-1; 9 nucleotides align to TRBD2. Germline trimming cut 4 bases from V and 7 bases from J; bases unmatched to any gene: 9. The CDR3 spans 15 residues. Germline lookup yields CDR1 SGDLS and CDR2 YYNGEE. CDR3 protein: CASSSPRLAGNEQFF. CDR3 in DNA: TGTGCCAGCAGCTCCCCCCGGCTAGCGGGGAATGAGCAGTTCTTC.

This clonotype has just a few counts. This chain uses TRBV10-3 with TRBJ2-5, with 10 nucleotides matching TRBD1. The trim removed 10 bases at V and 3 bases at J, leaving 8 bases unmatched. The germline V gene encodes CDR1 ENHRY and CDR2 SYGVKD. The CDR3 runs 14 residues. CDR3 residues: CATSPGQGKETQYF. CDR3 sequence (DNA): TGTGCCACTTCACCGGGACAGGGGAAAGAGACCCAGTACTTC.

The sample holds many counts of this clonotype. The rearrangement uses TRBV5-1 and TRBJ1-1; 7 bases are a match to TRBD1. V lost 7 bases, J lost 5 bases, and 11 bases stayed unmatched. The CDR3 contains 14 residues. Germline values: CDR1 SGHRS, CDR2 YFSETQ. DNA of the CDR3: TGCGCCAGCCAGGAAATACAGGGGCGGACTGAAGCTTTCTTT. It encodes CASQEIQGRTEAFF.

Turning to this clonotype: The junction does not match germline at one end; this may be a read error. This chain connects TRBV7-2 to TRBJ2-3; no clear D. The CDR3 has 12 residues. CDR1 is SGHTA and CDR2 is FQGNSA in the germline V gene. Here the CDR3 DNA reads TGTGCCAGCAGCTTTGGAACAGATAAGCAGTATTTT. Translated: CASSFGTDKQYF.

A note on this clonotype: This may come from a read error, since a much larger clone is one base off. This chain connects TRBV3-1 to TRBJ1-2; 7 bases fit TRBD1. The CDR3 runs to 13 residues. The germline V gene encodes CDR1 LGHDT and CDR2 YNNKEL (reference sequence). CDR3 protein: CASSLQGRYGNTF. DNA of the CDR3: TGTGCCAGCAGTCTACAGGGGCGCTATGGCAACACCTTC.

This clonotype was counted many times. J is TRBJ1-5 and V is TRBV29-1; D possibly corresponds to TRBD1 (6 bases). The germline gives CDR1 SQVTM, CDR2 ANQGSEA. Trimming took 5 bases from V and 1 from J, leaving 18 bases between them. This CDR3 is built from 16 residues. The CDR3 DNA reads as TGCAGCGTTACCACCCAAACAGGGCTCAGCAATCAGCCCCAGCATTTT. Amino acid sequence: CSVTTQTGLSNQPQHF.

V is TRBV6-5 and J is TRBJ2-7; 9 positions agree with TRBD1. Germline lookup yields CDR1 MNHEY and CDR2 SVGAGI. V lost 2 bases and J lost 3; bases outside the gene matches: 2. CDR3 size: 14 residues. The CDR3 loop reads CASSYGGQGYEQYF. Written as DNA, the CDR3 is TGTGCCAGCAGTTACGGGGGACAGGGCTACGAGCAGTACTTC.

This chain joins TRBV20-1 and TRBJ2-5; a weak D match, TRBD1 (6 bases). Trimming took off 6 bases at V and 5 bases at J, with 16 bases between the two ends. This CDR3 spans 13 amino acids. Germline V gene sequence: CDR1 DFQATT, CDR2 SNEGSKA (reference sequence). CDR3 nucleotide sequence: TGCAGTGCCCCTAGACAGGCCCACGAGACCCAGTACTTC. This codes for CSAPRQAHETQYF.

In this sample, this clonotype turned up many times. V gene TRBV6-5 combines with J gene TRBJ1-1; D is possibly TRBD1 (6 bases). Germline CDR1 reads MNHEY; CDR2 reads SVGAGI. The CDR3 sequence is 14 residues long. V gave up 2 bases and J gave up 4 bases, with 11 bases separating them. CDR3 nucleotides: TGTGCCAGCAGTTACAGGGGAGGGGGCACTGAAGCTTTCTTT. Amino acids: CASSYRGGGTEAFF.

This clonotype was seen only a few times. CDR3 residues: CASSLGGYRPTFTDTQYF. CDR3 in DNA: TGTGCCAGCAGCTTAGGGGGGTACAGGCCAACTTTCACAGATACGCAGTATTTT. The V gene is TRBV13, the J gene TRBJ2-3, with D possibly TRBD1 on 5 matching bases. Germline V gene lookup returns CDR1 PRHDT and CDR2 FYEKMQ (reference sequence). This CDR3 is 18 amino acids long. V lost 0 bases to trimming and J lost 2 bases, with 18 bases between them.

Only a few counts were recorded for this clonotype. The chain is built from TRBV12-3 or TRBV12-4 and TRBJ2-3; 14 bases are shared with TRBD2. The CDR3 is 14 residues long. V lost 6 bases to trimming and J lost 10 bases; unmatched junction nucleotides: 6. CDR3 nucleotide sequence: TGTGCCAGCAGACGACTAGCGGGGGGGCGGGCGCAGTATTTT. Translating it yields CASRRLAGGRAQYF.

The CDR3 protein is CASSQDPGGRSTDTQYF. The DNA for the CDR3 is TGTGCCAGCAGCCAAGATCCGGGGGGGCGGAGCACAGATACGCAGTATTTT. The genes are TRBV4-2 and TRBJ2-3; 8 nucleotides align to TRBD2. Per germline, CDR1 LGHNA and CDR2 YNFKEQ. The CDR3 spans 17 residues. V gave up 0 bases and J gave up 0 bases; unmatched junction bases: 5.

The chain joins TRBV20-1 to TRBJ2-2; unclear D gene. Trimming removed 3 bases from V and 4 bases from J, with 9 bases in between. Germline V lookup: CDR1 DFQATT, CDR2 SNEGSKA (reference sequence). The CDR3 runs to 13 residues. CDR3 residues: CSARDRATGELFF. The CDR3 DNA reads TGCAGTGCTAGGGACCGGGCCACCGGGGAGCTGTTTTTT.

The sample holds many counts of this clonotype. The rearrangement links TRBV5-5 to TRBJ2-7, with 7 bases fitting TRBD1. V lost 4 bases, J lost 1 base, and 14 bases stayed unmatched. The CDR3 spans 17 residues. The germline V gene has CDR1 SGHKS and CDR2 YYEKEE (reference sequence). The DNA of the CDR3 is TGTGCCAGCAGCCTCCTCCCCCAGGGACAGAAATCCTACGAGCAGTACTTC. This codes for CASSLLPQGQKSYEQYF.

This clonotype was seen more than once but under ten times. This chain's CDR3 is CASSSTGHISGANVLTF. The DNA for the CDR3 is TGCGCCAGCAGCAGTACGGGACATATCTCTGGGGCCAACGTCCTGACTTTC. The J gene is TRBJ2-6, the V gene TRBV5-1; D possibly corresponds to TRBD1 (6 bases). V was shortened by 4 bases and J by 0 bases, with 14 bases between the two germline ends. The CDR3 length is 17 residues. CDR1 and CDR2 (germline): SGHRS, YFSETQ. Variable domain in full (rest from reference TRBV5-1 and TRBJ2-6): KAGVTQTPRYLIKTRGQQVTLSCSPISGHRSVSWYQQTPGQGLQFLFEYFSETQRNKGNFPGRFSGRQFSNSRSEMNVSTLELGDSALYLCASSSTGHISGANVLTFGAGSRLTVL.

The chain carries TRBV6-6 and TRBJ1-1; D ambiguous. The CDR3 is 14 residues long. V was clipped by 6 bases and J by 0 bases, with 11 bases between them. Germline V gene sequence: CDR1 MNHNY, CDR2 SVGAGI (reference sequence). In DNA form, the CDR3 reads TGTGCCAGCAGGCAGATACAACTGAACACTGAAGCTTTCTTT. Amino acids: CASRQIQLNTEAFF.

V and J are TRBV27 and TRBJ1-2; TRBD1 is a possible D gene (5 bases). CDR3 length: 15 amino acids. Trimming pared 4 bases from V and 8 bases from J, leaving 20 bases between. The germline CDR1 and CDR2 sequences are MNHEY and SMNVEV (reference sequence). CDR3 DNA sequence: TGTGCCAGCAGTTCGTCGACGGGGCTCTCCCAAGGCTACACCTTC. Protein product: CASSSSTGLSQGYTF.